A selection of T cell receptor beta chains follows, all from one sample in a study of blood T cell repertoires in COVID-19. Sequencing was performed with immunoSEQ multiplex PCR; in TCRdb, only in-frame clones are kept and a portion is missing. In the table there are under 300,000 clones, 70% to 90% of which are singletons. Sequenced input: peripheral blood. The source is a man in his fifties or sixties with acute or convalescent COVID-19. Both conserved end residues are part of each CDR3. A D gene is named only where the DNA matches it firmly. Clone size is shown for a subset of rows, as once, few, many or a class of expanded clone.

j_gene: TRBJ2-5
v_gene: TRBV5-1
d_gene: NA
abundance: NA
CDR3nt: TGCGCCAGCAGCTTCGGTAACAGCCAAGAGACCCAGTACTTC
CDR3aa: CASSFGNSQETQYF

j_gene: TRBJ2-7
v_gene: TRBV28
d_gene: NA
abundance: few
CDR3nt: TGTGCCAGCAGTCCCGCGATTCGGGCCCAGGGTGAGCAGTACTTC
CDR3aa: CASSPAIRAQGEQYF

j_gene: TRBJ1-1
v_gene: TRBV29-1
d_gene: TRBD1
abundance: few
CDR3nt: TGCAGCGCCGCGGAACAGGGGACTGAAGCTTTCTTT
CDR3aa: CSAAEQGTEAFF

j_gene: TRBJ2-3
v_gene: TRBV5-8
d_gene: TRBD2
abundance: once
CDR3nt: TGTGCCAGCAGCTTGGATTCCGGGGGGATAGATACGCAGTATTTT
CDR3aa: CASSLDSGGIDTQYF

j_gene: TRBJ1-2
v_gene: TRBV15
d_gene: TRBD1
abundance: NA
CDR3nt: TGTGCCACCAGCTCTACGCCTTCGACAGGGGTCACCGGCTTGGGGTATGGCTACACCTTC
CDR3aa: CATSSTPSTGVTGLGYGYTF

j_gene: TRBJ1-2
v_gene: TRBV28
d_gene: NA
abundance: NA
CDR3nt: TGTGCCAGCACGCAGGGAGGCTATGGCTACACCTTC
CDR3aa: CASTQGGYGYTF

j_gene: TRBJ1-2
v_gene: TRBV11-2
d_gene: NA
abundance: NA
CDR3nt: TGTGCCAGCAGCCCCAGGAGTGGGAGGGAATTGAACTATGGCTACACCTTC
CDR3aa: CASSPRSGRELNYGYTF

j_gene: TRBJ2-5
v_gene: TRBV29-1
d_gene: TRBD1
abundance: NA
CDR3nt: TGCAGCGTACGGGACAGGGGAGAGACCCAGTACTTC
CDR3aa: CSVRDRGETQYF

j_gene: TRBJ2-2
v_gene: TRBV7-3
d_gene: NA
abundance: once
CDR3nt: TGTGCCAGCAGCTTAAACGGGATAGCCGGGGAGCTGTTTTTT
CDR3aa: CASSLNGIAGELFF

j_gene: TRBJ1-1
v_gene: TRBV18
d_gene: NA
abundance: NA
CDR3nt: TGTGCCAGCTCACTACAGAGAGATTCGTCTGAAGCTTTCTTT
CDR3aa: CASSLQRDSSEAFF

j_gene: TRBJ2-3
v_gene: TRBV29-1
d_gene: NA
abundance: NA
CDR3nt: TGCAGCGCGGATGAGGGCCTTTACACAGATACGCAGTATTTT
CDR3aa: CSADEGLYTDTQYF

j_gene: TRBJ2-7
v_gene: TRBV27
d_gene: TRBD1
abundance: NA
CDR3nt: TGTGCCAGCACCGCCGGGGACAGCCGGTACGAGCAGTACTTC
CDR3aa: CASTAGDSRYEQYF

j_gene: TRBJ1-5
v_gene: TRBV11-3
d_gene: NA
abundance: few
CDR3nt: TGTGCCAGCAGCTACACAGGCCTTAGCAATCAGCCCCAGCATTTT
CDR3aa: CASSYTGLSNQPQHF

j_gene: TRBJ1-6
v_gene: TRBV4-3
d_gene: NA
abundance: NA
CDR3nt: TGCGCCAGCAGCCAAGGTGACAGAAATTCACCCCTCCACTTT
CDR3aa: CASSQGDRNSPLHF

j_gene: TRBJ1-5
v_gene: TRBV2
d_gene: TRBD1
abundance: NA
CDR3nt: TGTGCCAGCAGGGCAGAGGGGGCGAGTCAGCCCCAGCATTTT
CDR3aa: CASRAEGASQPQHF

j_gene: TRBJ2-7
v_gene: TRBV10-3
d_gene: TRBD1
abundance: NA
CDR3nt: TGTGCCATCAGTGCCCAAGACAGGGAGAGCTCCTACGAGCAGTACTTC
CDR3aa: CAISAQDRESSYEQYF

j_gene: TRBJ2-5
v_gene: TRBV5-1
d_gene: TRBD2
abundance: NA
CDR3nt: TGCGCCAGCAGCTTGGCCGGGGGGACTAGAGGGGAGACCCAGTACTTC
CDR3aa: CASSLAGGTRGETQYF

j_gene: TRBJ1-5
v_gene: TRBV2
d_gene: NA
abundance: NA
CDR3nt: TGTGCCAGTACCCAGGGCAGGGAAAATCAGCCCCAGCATTTT
CDR3aa: CASTQGRENQPQHF

j_gene: TRBJ1-1
v_gene: TRBV6-5
d_gene: NA
abundance: few
CDR3nt: TGTGCCAGCAGCCACAGGTACACTGAAGCTTTCTTT
CDR3aa: CASSHRYTEAFF

j_gene: TRBJ1-2
v_gene: TRBV19
d_gene: NA
abundance: NA
CDR3nt: TGTGCCAGTAGTATAGCGGCAGGGGACTATGGCTACACCTTC
CDR3aa: CASSIAAGDYGYTF

j_gene: TRBJ2-1
v_gene: TRBV5-1
d_gene: TRBD1
abundance: few
CDR3nt: TGCGCCAGCAGCCCCGGACAGGGCGGCAGGAAAGAAGACGAGCAGTTCTTC
CDR3aa: CASSPGQGGRKEDEQFF

j_gene: TRBJ2-1
v_gene: TRBV11-2
d_gene: TRBD2
abundance: NA
CDR3nt: TGTGCCAGCAGCTCTCCCATAGCGGGAGCCCTCAGGGACAATGAGCAGTTCTTC
CDR3aa: CASSSPIAGALRDNEQFF

j_gene: TRBJ2-2
v_gene: TRBV6-6
d_gene: TRBD1
abundance: NA
CDR3nt: TGTGCCAGCAGTTTTGGGACAGGGGGCCGGACCGGGGAGCTGTTTTTT
CDR3aa: CASSFGTGGRTGELFF

j_gene: TRBJ2-7
v_gene: TRBV7-9
d_gene: TRBD2
abundance: once
CDR3nt: TGTGCCAGCAGCTCGCTAGCGGGGCCCAACTACGAGCAGTACTTC
CDR3aa: CASSSLAGPNYEQYF

j_gene: TRBJ1-4
v_gene: TRBV29-1
d_gene: NA
abundance: NA
CDR3nt: TGCAGCGTCGCTAGAGTAACTAATGAAAAACTGTTTTTT
CDR3aa: CSVARVTNEKLFF

j_gene: TRBJ1-1
v_gene: TRBV13
d_gene: NA
abundance: NA
CDR3nt: TGTGCCAGCAGCTTAGAATCGACATATAACACTGAAGCTTTCTTT
CDR3aa: CASSLESTYNTEAFF

j_gene: TRBJ1-3
v_gene: TRBV5-1
d_gene: NA
abundance: NA
CDR3nt: TGCGCCAGCAGCTGGGCTCCGGGAGAAGGAAACACCATATATTTT
CDR3aa: CASSWAPGEGNTIYF

j_gene: TRBJ2-5
v_gene: TRBV10-1
d_gene: TRBD2
abundance: NA
CDR3nt: TGCGCCAGCAGTGAGTCTCCGACTAGCCAGGGTAAGACCCAGTACTTC
CDR3aa: CASSESPTSQGKTQYF

j_gene: TRBJ2-3
v_gene: TRBV3-1/TRBV3-2
d_gene: NA
abundance: many
CDR3nt: TGTGCCAGCAGCCAAGAATATACATTGGACAGTAGCACAGATACGCAGTATTTT
CDR3aa: CASSQEYTLDSSTDTQYF

j_gene: TRBJ2-1
v_gene: TRBV9
d_gene: TRBD2
abundance: NA
CDR3nt: TGTGCCAGCAGCGCAGTAGGAGAGGCGGGAGGGCCTCGGAATGAGCAGTTCTTC
CDR3aa: CASSAVGEAGGPRNEQFF

j_gene: TRBJ1-4
v_gene: TRBV28
d_gene: TRBD1
abundance: NA
CDR3nt: TGTGCCAGCAGTTCCTCGACAGGGGGTAGTGAAAAACTGTTTTTT
CDR3aa: CASSSSTGGSEKLFF

j_gene: TRBJ1-4
v_gene: TRBV30
d_gene: TRBD1
abundance: once
CDR3nt: TGTGCCTGGAGTCTCAGGGGGCTCGGCGAAAAACTGTTTTTT
CDR3aa: CAWSLRGLGEKLFF

j_gene: TRBJ1-1
v_gene: TRBV30
d_gene: NA
abundance: NA
CDR3nt: TGTGCCTGGAGTGGACGGGTAATGAACACTGAAGCTTTCTTT
CDR3aa: CAWSGRVMNTEAFF

j_gene: TRBJ2-3
v_gene: TRBV28
d_gene: NA
abundance: NA
CDR3nt: TGTGCCAGCAGCCAACTCCGGGGTCTGGATACGCAGTATTTT
CDR3aa: CASSQLRGLDTQYF

j_gene: TRBJ1-2
v_gene: TRBV19
d_gene: NA
abundance: NA
CDR3nt: TGTGCCAGTAGTATAGATCCTTCAGGGGTCCCCTATGGCTACACCTTC
CDR3aa: CASSIDPSGVPYGYTF